The 3 T cell receptor beta chains listed next were all sequenced from one sample in a study of shared clonotypes between healthy human individuals. TCRdb's copy holds only in-frame clones and misses some; the assay was immunoSEQ multiplex PCR. The sample records 300,000 or so clones, under 80% being singletons. The sample comprised memory CD4+ T cells sorted from blood. The subset is: CD45RA-negative fraction. The origin of the receptors is a man younger than 45 in good health.

The V call is TRBV19, the J call TRBJ2-1, with 11 bases that match TRBD2. Germline values: CDR1 LNHDA, CDR2 SQIVND (reference sequence). The CDR3 runs to 18 residues. V shed 2 bases, J shed 1 base, and the junction held 7 bases outside the gene matches. CDR3 in DNA: TGTGCCAGTAGTATAAGTAGCGGGAGGGCCGCATCCTACAATGAGCAGTTCTTC. Its protein product is CASSISSGRAASYNEQFF.

The J gene is TRBJ2-3, the V gene TRBV6-5; either TRBD1 or TRBD2 may supply D (5 bases each). The V end was cut by 5 bases, the J end by 3 bases, with 15 bases between. The CDR3 is 15 amino acids. Per the germline V gene, CDR1 is MNHEY and CDR2 is SVGAGI. CDR3 in DNA: TGTGCCAGCAGTAACCGGGGATGGGGGACAGATACGCAGTATTTT. Its translation is CASSNRGWGTDTQYF.

This clone was found once. The chain joins TRBV7-2 to TRBJ1-6, with TRBD1 matching 7 bases. The CDR3 sequence is 15 residues long. Germline CDR1 and CDR2: SGHTA and FQGNSA. Trimming cost V 4 bases and J 8 bases; bases outside gene matches: 8. The CDR3 sequence is CASSWRTGGDSPLHF. As DNA, the CDR3 is TGTGCCAGCAGCTGGAGGACAGGTGGCGATTCACCCCTCCACTTT.